The T cell receptor beta chain under discussion was sequenced for a study of identifying expanded T cells in peripheral blood. The method was immunoSEQ multiplex PCR; TCRdb's version includes in-frame clones alone and lacks a portion of them. The repertoire has around 84,000 clones, 70% to 90% of them found once; the top ten carry less than 9.5%. Overall study findings and caveats: Roughly two-week clone count variance significantly increased as total template count grew. Technical replicates showed roughly 1.2 changed clones; two weeks 15 to 20; four weeks 19.

Turning to this clone: Its antigen is unknown.

The CDR3 is made up of 12 amino acids. The germline CDR1 and CDR2 sequences are MNHEY and SVGAGI. V gave up 0 bases and J gave up 10 bases; unmatched junction bases: 0. Healthy donors had no documented immune events, such as infections, while sampled. What was sequenced was blood. This sequence was found in a person aged 18 to 70 in good health. The J gene is TRBJ2-1, the V gene TRBV6-5, with 7 nucleotides matching TRBD2. DNA for the CDR3: TGTGCCAGCAGTTACTCGACTAGCGAGCAGTTCTTC. Amino acid sequence: CASSYSTSEQFF.